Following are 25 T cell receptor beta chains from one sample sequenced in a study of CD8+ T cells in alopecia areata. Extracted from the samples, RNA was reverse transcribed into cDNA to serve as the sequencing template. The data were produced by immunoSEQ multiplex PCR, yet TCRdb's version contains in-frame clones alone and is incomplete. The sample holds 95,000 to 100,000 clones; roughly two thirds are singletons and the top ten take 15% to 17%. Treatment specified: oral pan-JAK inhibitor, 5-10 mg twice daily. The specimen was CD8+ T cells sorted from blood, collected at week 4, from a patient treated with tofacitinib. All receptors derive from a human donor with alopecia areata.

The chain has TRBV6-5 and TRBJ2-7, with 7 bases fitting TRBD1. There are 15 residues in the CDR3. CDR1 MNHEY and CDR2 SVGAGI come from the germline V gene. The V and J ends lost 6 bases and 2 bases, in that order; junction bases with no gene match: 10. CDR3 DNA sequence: TGTGCCAGCAGCCCAATGACAGGGAACCCCTACGAGCAGTACTTC. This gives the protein CASSPMTGNPYEQYF.

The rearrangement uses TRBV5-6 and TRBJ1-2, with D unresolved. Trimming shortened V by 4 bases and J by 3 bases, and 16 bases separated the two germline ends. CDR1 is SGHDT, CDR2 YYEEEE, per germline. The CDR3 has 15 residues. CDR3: CASSQDPIRYYGYTF. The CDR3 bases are TGTGCCAGCAGCCAGGATCCGATCCGATACTATGGCTACACCTTC.

The CDR3 bases are TGCAGCGTTGAAATGGGCCAGGTGACAGGGGAAAACACCATATATTTT. Residues: CSVEMGQVTGENTIYF. The chain has TRBV29-1 and TRBJ1-3, with TRBD1 matching 8 bases. CDR1 and CDR2 from the germline V gene are SQVTM and ANQGSEA. This CDR3 is 16 amino acids long. Trimming removed 2 bases from V and 6 bases from J; junction bases left unmatched: 12.

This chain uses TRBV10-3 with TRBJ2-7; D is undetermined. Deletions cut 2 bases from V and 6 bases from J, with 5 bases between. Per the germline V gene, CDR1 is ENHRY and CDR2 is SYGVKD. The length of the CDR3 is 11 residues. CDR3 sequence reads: CAISEGTEQYF. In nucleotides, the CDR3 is TGTGCCATCAGTGAGGGCACCGAGCAGTACTTC.

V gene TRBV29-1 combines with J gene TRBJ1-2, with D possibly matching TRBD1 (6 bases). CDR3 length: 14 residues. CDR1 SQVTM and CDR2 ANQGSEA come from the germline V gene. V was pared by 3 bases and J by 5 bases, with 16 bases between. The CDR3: CSVEEQGYLYGYTF. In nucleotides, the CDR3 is TGCAGCGTTGAGGAACAGGGATATCTTTATGGCTACACCTTC.

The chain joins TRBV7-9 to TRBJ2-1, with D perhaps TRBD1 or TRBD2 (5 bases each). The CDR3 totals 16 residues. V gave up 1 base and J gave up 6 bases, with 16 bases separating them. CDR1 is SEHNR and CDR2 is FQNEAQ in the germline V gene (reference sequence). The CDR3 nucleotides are TGTGCCAGCAGCTTAGTAACGGGACCTCAGGCCAATGAGCAGTTCTTC. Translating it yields CASSLVTGPQANEQFF.

The CDR3 spells CASSQREPGETQYF. The CDR3 DNA follows: TGCGCCAGCAGCCAGCGGGAGCCTGGGGAGACCCAGTACTTC. This rearrangement joins TRBV4-3 to TRBJ2-5; 7 bases align to TRBD2. Germline-derived CDR1 and CDR2 are LGHNA and YSLEER. The ends lost 3 bases at V and 5 bases at J; junction bases unmatched: 6. The CDR3 covers 14 residues.

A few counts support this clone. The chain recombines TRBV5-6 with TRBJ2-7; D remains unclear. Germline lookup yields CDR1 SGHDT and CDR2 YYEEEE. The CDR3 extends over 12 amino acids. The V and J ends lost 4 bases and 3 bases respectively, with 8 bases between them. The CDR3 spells CASSVLNYEQYF. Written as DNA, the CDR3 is TGTGCCAGCAGCGTCCTTAACTACGAGCAGTACTTC.

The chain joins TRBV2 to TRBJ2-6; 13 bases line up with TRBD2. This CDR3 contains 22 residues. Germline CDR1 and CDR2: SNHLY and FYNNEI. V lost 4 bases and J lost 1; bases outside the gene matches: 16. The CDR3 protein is CASSGRPGTSGKQSSGANVLTF. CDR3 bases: TGTGCCAGCAGTGGCCGCCCCGGGACTAGCGGGAAACAGAGTTCTGGGGCCAACGTCCTGACTTTC.

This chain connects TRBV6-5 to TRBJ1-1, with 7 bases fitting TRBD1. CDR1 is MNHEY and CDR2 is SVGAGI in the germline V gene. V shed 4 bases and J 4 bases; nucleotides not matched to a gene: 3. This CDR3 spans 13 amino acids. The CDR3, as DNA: TGTGCCAGCAGTTTATACAGGGGCACTGAAGCTTTCTTT. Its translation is CASSLYRGTEAFF.

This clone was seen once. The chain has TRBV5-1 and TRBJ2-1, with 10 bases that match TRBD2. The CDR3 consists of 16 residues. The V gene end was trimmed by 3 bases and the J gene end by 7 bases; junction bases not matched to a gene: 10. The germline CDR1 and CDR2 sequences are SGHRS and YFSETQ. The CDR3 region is CASSSAPSGSINEQFF. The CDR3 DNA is TGCGCCAGCAGCTCGGCCCCTAGCGGGAGCATAAATGAGCAGTTCTTC.

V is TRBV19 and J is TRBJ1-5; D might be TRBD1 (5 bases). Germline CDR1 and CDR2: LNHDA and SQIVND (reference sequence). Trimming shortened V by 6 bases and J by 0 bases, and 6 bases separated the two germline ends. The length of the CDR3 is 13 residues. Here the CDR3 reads CASSDSSNQPQHF. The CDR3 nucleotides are TGTGCCAGTAGCGACAGTAGCAATCAGCCCCAGCATTTT.

DNA for the CDR3: TGTGCCAGCAGTTCCGGGACAGGAAGAGACGAGCAGTACTTC. Protein product: CASSSGTGRDEQYF. The V call is TRBV9, the J call TRBJ2-7; 8 bases map to TRBD1. CDR3 length: 14 amino acids. Trimming removed 5 bases from V and 5 bases from J; junction bases left unmatched: 9. Germline loops: CDR1 SGDLS, CDR2 YYNGEE.

CDR3 in amino acids: CASSGTVSYEQYF. The DNA for the CDR3 is TGTGCCAGTAGCGGGACGGTCTCCTACGAGCAGTACTTC. J is TRBJ2-7 and V is TRBV19; the D call may be TRBD1 or TRBD2 (5 bases each). This CDR3 has 13 residues. Germline V gives CDR1 LNHDA, CDR2 SQIVND (reference sequence). Trimming removed 6 bases from V and 0 bases from J, with 9 bases in between. Complete variable domain (other parts from reference TRBV19 and TRBJ2-7): DGGITQSPKYLFRKEGQNVTLSCEQNLNHDAMYWYRQDPGQGLRLIYYSQIVNDFQKGDIAEGYSVSREKKESFPLTVTSAQKNPTAFYLCASSGTVSYEQYFGPGTRLTVT.

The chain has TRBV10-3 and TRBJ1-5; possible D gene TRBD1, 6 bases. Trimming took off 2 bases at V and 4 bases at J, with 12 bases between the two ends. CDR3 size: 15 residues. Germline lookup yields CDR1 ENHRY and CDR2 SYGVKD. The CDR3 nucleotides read TGTGCCATCAGTGAGAGTATAGGGACAAATCAGCCCCAGCATTTT. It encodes CAISESIGTNQPQHF.

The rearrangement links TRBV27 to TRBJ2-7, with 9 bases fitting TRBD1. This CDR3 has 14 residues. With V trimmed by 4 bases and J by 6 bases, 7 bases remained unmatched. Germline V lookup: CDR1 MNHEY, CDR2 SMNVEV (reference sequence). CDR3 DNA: TGTGCCAGCAGTTCCGGGACAGGGTTCAGCGAGCAGTACTTC. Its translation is CASSSGTGFSEQYF.

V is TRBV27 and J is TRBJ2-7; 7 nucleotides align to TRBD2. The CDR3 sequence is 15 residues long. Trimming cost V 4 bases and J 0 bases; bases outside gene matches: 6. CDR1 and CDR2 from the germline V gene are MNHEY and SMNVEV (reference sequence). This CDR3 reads CASSWGSSGSYEQYF. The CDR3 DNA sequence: TGTGCCAGCAGTTGGGGGTCTAGCGGCTCCTACGAGCAGTACTTC.

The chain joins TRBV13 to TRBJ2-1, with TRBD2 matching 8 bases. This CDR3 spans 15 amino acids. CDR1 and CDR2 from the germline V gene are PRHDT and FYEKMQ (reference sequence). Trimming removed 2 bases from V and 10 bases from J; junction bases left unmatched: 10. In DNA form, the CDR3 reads TGTGCCAGCAGCTTATCCAGCGGGGGCGGTTGGGAGCAGTTCTTC. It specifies CASSLSSGGGWEQFF.

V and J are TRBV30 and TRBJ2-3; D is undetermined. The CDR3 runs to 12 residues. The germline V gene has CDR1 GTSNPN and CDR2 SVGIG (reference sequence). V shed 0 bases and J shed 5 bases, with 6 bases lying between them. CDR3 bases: TGTGCCTGGAGTGTAGGGCTAGATACGCAGTATTTT. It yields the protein CAWSVGLDTQYF.

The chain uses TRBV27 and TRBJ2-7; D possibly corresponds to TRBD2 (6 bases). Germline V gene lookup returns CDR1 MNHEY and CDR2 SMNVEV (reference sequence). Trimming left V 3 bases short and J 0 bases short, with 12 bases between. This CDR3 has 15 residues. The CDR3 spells CASSFTSRNSYEQYF. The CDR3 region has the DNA TGTGCCAGCAGTTTTACTAGCCGGAACTCCTACGAGCAGTACTTC.

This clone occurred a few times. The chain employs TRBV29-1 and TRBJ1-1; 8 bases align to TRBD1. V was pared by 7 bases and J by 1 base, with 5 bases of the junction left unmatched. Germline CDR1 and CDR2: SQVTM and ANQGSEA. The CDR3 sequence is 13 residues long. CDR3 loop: CSARTGQNTEAFF. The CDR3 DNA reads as TGCAGCGCTCGGACAGGGCAGAACACTGAAGCTTTCTTT.

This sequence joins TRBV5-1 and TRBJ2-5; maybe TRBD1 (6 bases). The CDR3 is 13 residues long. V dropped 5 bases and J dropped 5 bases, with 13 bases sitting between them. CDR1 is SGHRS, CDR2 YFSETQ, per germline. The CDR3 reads CASRTGSTETQYF. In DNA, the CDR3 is TGCGCCAGCAGGACAGGTTCTACGGAGACCCAGTACTTC.

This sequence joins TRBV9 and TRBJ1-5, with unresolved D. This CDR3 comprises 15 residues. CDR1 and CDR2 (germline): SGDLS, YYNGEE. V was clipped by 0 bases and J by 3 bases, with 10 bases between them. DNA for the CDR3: TGTGCCAGCAGCGTAGCGGGAGGCCCCAATCAGCCCCAGCATTTT. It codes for CASSVAGGPNQPQHF.

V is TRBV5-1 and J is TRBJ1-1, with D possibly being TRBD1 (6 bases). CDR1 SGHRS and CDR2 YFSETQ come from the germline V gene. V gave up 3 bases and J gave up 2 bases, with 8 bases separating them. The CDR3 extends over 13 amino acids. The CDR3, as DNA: TGCGCCAGCAGCTGGGGGGCAAACACTGAAGCTTTCTTT. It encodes CASSWGANTEAFF.

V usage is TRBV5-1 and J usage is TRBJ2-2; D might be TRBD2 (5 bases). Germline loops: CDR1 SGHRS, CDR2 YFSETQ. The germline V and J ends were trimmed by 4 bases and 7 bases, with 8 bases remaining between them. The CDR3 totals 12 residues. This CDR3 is CASSARGGELFF. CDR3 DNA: TGCGCCAGCAGCGCTCGGGGCGGGGAGCTGTTTTTT.